This section outlines one TCR beta chain sequence together with its context. Its antigen is unidentified. These data belong to a study of long-term antiretroviral therapy in people with HIV. A v3.0 immunoSEQ assay was performed at survey level. Data came from immunoSEQ multiplex PCR; TCRdb stores just in-frame clones and leaves some out. The sample comprises tens of thousands of clones, 93% of which are singletons, and 9.2% rests with the top ten. General study findings and limits: Older ART regimens may have been in use when blood was drawn between about 2004 and 2018.

The CDR3 has 14 amino acids. With V trimmed by 10 bases and J by 6 bases, 11 bases remained unmatched. The germline V gene has CDR1 LNHDA and CDR2 SQIVND (reference sequence). This chain connects TRBV19 to TRBJ2-1; 8 nucleotides align to TRBD1. The sequenced sample was unsorted PBMCs, obtained 7.6 years after starting antiretroviral therapy. This clonotype originated in a middle-aged woman with HIV. The CDR3 loop is CATLRDRSRNEQFF. In DNA form, the CDR3 reads TGTGCCACCCTTAGGGACAGGTCTCGCAATGAGCAGTTCTTC.